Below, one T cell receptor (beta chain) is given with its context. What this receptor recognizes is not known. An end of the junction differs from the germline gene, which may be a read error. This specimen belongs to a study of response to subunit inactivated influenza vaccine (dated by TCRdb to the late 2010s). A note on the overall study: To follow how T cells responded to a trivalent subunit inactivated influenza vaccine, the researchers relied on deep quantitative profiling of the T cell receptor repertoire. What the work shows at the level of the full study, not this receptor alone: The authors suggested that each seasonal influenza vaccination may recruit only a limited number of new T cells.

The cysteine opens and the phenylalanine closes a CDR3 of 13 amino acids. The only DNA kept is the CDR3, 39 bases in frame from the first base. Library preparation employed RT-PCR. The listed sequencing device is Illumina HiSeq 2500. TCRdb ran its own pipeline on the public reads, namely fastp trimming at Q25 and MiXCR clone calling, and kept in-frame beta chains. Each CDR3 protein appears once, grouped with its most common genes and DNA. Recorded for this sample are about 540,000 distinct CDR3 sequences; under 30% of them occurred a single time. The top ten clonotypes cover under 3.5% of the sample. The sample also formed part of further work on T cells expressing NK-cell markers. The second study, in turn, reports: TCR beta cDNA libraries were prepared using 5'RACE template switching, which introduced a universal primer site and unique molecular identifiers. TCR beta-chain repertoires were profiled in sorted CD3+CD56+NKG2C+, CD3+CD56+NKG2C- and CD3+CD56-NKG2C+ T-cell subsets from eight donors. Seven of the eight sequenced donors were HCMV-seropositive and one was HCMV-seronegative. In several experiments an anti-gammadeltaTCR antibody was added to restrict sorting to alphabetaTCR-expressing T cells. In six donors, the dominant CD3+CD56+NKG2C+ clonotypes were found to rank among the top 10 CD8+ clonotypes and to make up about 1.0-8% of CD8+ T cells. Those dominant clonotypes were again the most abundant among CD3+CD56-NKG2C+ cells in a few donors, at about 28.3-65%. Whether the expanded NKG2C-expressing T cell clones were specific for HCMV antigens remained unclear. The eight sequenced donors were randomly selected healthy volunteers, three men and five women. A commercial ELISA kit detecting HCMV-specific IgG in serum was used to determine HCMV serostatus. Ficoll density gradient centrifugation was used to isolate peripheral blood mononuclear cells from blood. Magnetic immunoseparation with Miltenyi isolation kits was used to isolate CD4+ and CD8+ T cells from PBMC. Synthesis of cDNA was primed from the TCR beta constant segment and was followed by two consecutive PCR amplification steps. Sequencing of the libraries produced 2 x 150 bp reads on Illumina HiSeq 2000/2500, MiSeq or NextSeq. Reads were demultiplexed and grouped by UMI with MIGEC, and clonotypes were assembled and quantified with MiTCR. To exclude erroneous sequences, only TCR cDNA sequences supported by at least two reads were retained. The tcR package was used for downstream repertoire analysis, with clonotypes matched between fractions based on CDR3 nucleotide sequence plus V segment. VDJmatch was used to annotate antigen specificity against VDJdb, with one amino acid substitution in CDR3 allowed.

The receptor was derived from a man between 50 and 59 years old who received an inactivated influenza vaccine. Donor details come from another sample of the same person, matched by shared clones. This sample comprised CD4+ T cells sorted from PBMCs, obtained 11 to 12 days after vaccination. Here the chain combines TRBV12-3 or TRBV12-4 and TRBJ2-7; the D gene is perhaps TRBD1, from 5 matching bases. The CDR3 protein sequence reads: CTSKMSQGYEQYF. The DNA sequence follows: TGTACCAGCAAAATGAGCCAGGGTTACGAGCAGTACTTC.